This T cell receptor (beta chain) was profiled in a study of OX40 agonist ivuxolimab in advanced cancers. The table lists this clone with a few counts. The protocol was immunoSEQ multiplex PCR, while the TCRdb copy is restricted to in-frame clones and leaves out a portion. The data hold 96,000 or so clones, with about 84% observed a single time. The sequencing used CD4+ or CD8+ T cells sorted from blood, collected in a trial of the OX40 agonist ivuxolimab. The sequence was obtained from an adult with an advanced solid tumor such as melanoma, head and neck, liver or kidney cancer.

This chain's CDR3 is CASNTGAGGTEAFF. The CDR3 bases are TGCGCCAGCAACACAGGGGCAGGGGGAACTGAAGCTTTCTTT. The chain carries TRBV5-1 and TRBJ1-1, with 7 positions matching TRBD1. V dropped 6 bases and J dropped 5; count of bases not matched to a gene: 10. From germline, CDR1 is SGHRS and CDR2 YFSETQ. CDR3 length: 14 residues.